Shown below are 10 T cell receptor beta chains from a single sample sequenced in a study of regulatory T cells in long-lasting Graves disease. Described time point: newly diagnosed GD, antithyroid drugs for less than 3 months. PBMC RNA served as the TCR library source. Arm-PCR of CDR3 regions with iRepertoire HTBI primers generated TCR beta libraries. In TCRdb, the multiplex PCR reads were re-called with MiXCR into one record per CDR3 protein. The sample includes roughly 500,000 distinct CDR3 sequences, 13% to 15% of them seen just once. The data were also submitted as part of a second study, on T cells in Graves' hyperthyroidism and ophthalmopathy.

The specimen comprised peripheral blood mononuclear cells (PBMCs), sampled at new diagnosis, from a patient treated with antithyroid drugs. Source of these receptors: a woman aged 45-65 years with Graves disease.

This clonotype was detected ten times or more. V usage is TRBV5-6 and J usage is TRBJ1-1; D is unclear. The CDR3 contains 16 residues. CDR1 and CDR2 (germline): SGHDT, YYEEEE. The germline V and J ends were trimmed by 0 bases and 5 bases, with 17 bases remaining between them. CDR3 sequence reads: CASSLGQSFVWTEAFF. The CDR3 DNA reads as TGTGCCAGCAGCTTGGGTCAGTCTTTCGTGTGGACTGAAGCTTTCTTT.

The chain carries TRBV28 and TRBJ1-1, with unresolved D. Germline V gives CDR1 MDHEN, CDR2 SYDVKM. The CDR3 covers 11 residues. The germline V and J ends were trimmed by 10 bases and 1 base, with 7 bases remaining between them. CDR3 in amino acids: CATEENTEAFF. In nucleotides, the CDR3 is TGTGCCACCGAAGAGAACACTGAAGCTTTCTTT.

This clonotype was seen ten or more times. The rearrangement links TRBV12-3 or TRBV12-4 to TRBJ1-1, with D tentatively TRBD1 (5 bases). The germline V and J ends were trimmed by 6 bases and 6 bases, with 17 bases remaining between them. The CDR3 is 14 amino acids. CDR3 loop: CASRMGRAVSEAFF. CDR3 coding DNA: TGTGCCAGCAGGATGGGGCGCGCGGTTTCTGAAGCTTTCTTT.

This clonotype was recorded at least ten times. The CDR3 spells CASSLAGGPSSYNEQFF. For the CDR3, the DNA is TGTGCCAGCAGCTTAGCGGGAGGGCCAAGCTCCTACAATGAGCAGTTCTTC. The V call is TRBV7-6, the J call TRBJ2-1; 7 bases fit TRBD2. Looked up from germline, CDR1 is SGHVS and CDR2 is FNYEAQ. Unmatched junction bases numbered 5, after V lost 0 bases and J lost 0 bases. The CDR3 has 17 amino acids.

This clonotype was counted a few times. V usage is TRBV6-2 or TRBV6-3 and J usage is TRBJ1-2, with unresolved D. The V gene's germline CDR1 is MNHEY and CDR2 SVGEGT. The V end lost 4 bases, the J end lost 4 bases, and 16 bases lay between the germline ends. This CDR3 is 15 amino acids long. DNA of the CDR3: TGTGCCAGCAGTTTCGACACCCGGGCCGCCTATGGCTACACCTTC. The encoded protein is CASSFDTRAAYGYTF.

This clonotype was seen repeatedly, ten times or more. One end of the junction fails to match germline, which may point to a read error. The chain combines TRBV6-1 with TRBJ2-7; D tentatively fits TRBD1 or TRBD2 (5 bases each). The CDR3 runs 16 residues. The germline V gene encodes CDR1 MNHNS and CDR2 SASEGT. The CDR3 loop reads CASSEVGTTTYYEQYF. The CDR3 bases are TGTGCCAGCAGTGAAGTCGGGACCACCACATACTACGAGCAGTACTTT.

The chain joins TRBV6-1 to TRBJ2-7, with TRBD1 matching 11 bases. V lost 3 bases, J lost 2 bases, and 12 bases stayed unmatched. The CDR3 length is 18 residues. The V gene's germline CDR1 is MNHNS and CDR2 SASEGT. The CDR3 DNA sequence: TGTGCCAGCAGTGACCGGGACAGGGGGTCTAGCGGTACCTACGAGCAGTACTTC. Encoded protein: CASSDRDRGSSGTYEQYF.

This clonotype has a count of ten or more. V gene TRBV30 combines with J gene TRBJ2-1; 9 bases map to TRBD2. The CDR3 spans 14 residues. Germline CDR1 reads GTSNPN; CDR2 reads SVGIG (reference sequence). J lost 4 bases, V lost 4 bases, and 5 bases had no gene match. This chain's CDR3 is CAWMSLAGYNEQFF. CDR3 nucleotide sequence: TGTGCCTGGATGTCACTAGCGGGTTACAATGAGCAGTTCTTC.

This clonotype was counted a few times. The V and J genes are TRBV12-3 or TRBV12-4 and TRBJ2-4; D is perhaps TRBD1 (5 bases). The CDR3 contains 12 residues. V was trimmed by 9 bases and J by 7 bases, leaving 13 bases between them. The CDR3 nucleotides read TGTGCCAGTGCAGGGCAGGCGAACATTCAGTACTTC. Its translation is CASAGQANIQYF.

This clonotype showed up just a few times. The rearrangement uses TRBV5-5 and TRBJ2-1, with D maybe TRBD2 (6 bases). Per germline, CDR1 SGHKS and CDR2 YYEKEE (reference sequence). Trimming removed 2 bases at V and 4 bases at J, with 19 bases between. This CDR3 contains 17 residues. The CDR3 DNA reads TGTGCCAGCAGCTTTTCCCCGGGGTTAGCGGCATACAATGAGCAGTTCTTC. Its protein is CASSFSPGLAAYNEQFF.